The 6 T cell receptor beta chains presented below share a single source sample, sequenced in a study of vaccination and CD4 T cells after COVID-19. Oncomine TCR Beta short-read sequencing was applied to DNA from cultured CD4+ T cells. TCRdb processed the PCR reads anew with MiXCR; each CDR3 protein has one entry. The table includes more than 15,000 distinct CDR3 sequences, 52% detected once. Noted time point: late sampling 161 to 241 days after vaccination in a few convalescent patients. Described treatment: roughly 10-day PBMC culture with coronavirus spike peptide pools or control peptides (ViraFEST assay). For these TCRs, the target antigens are not known. Sequencing used CD4+ T cells from blood, cultured in vitro, obtained about 7 months after SARS-CoV-2 vaccination. The source of these receptors is a human donor who had recovered from COVID-19.

This chain joins TRBV2 and TRBJ1-6; D is ambiguous. The length of the CDR3 is 15 residues. Germline V CDR1 and CDR2: SNHLY, FYNNEI. Trimming removed 2 bases at V and 7 bases at J, with 12 bases between. The CDR3 nucleotides read TGTGCCAGCAGTGAACGGGCCCTGAGGAATTCACCCCTCCACTTT. This encodes CASSERALRNSPLHF.

The rearrangement links TRBV6-4 to TRBJ1-1; D gene unclear. Germline CDR1 is MRHNA and CDR2 is SNTAGT. V shed 0 bases and J shed 5 bases, with 10 bases lying between them. The CDR3 contains 14 residues. CDR3 protein: CASSDSSYGTEAFF. DNA of the CDR3: TGTGCCAGCAGTGACTCGTCGTATGGGACTGAAGCTTTCTTT.

In its sample, this clonotype was seen a few times. The gene calls are TRBV27 and TRBJ2-5; TRBD2 matches at 7 bases. There are 13 residues in the CDR3. The germline gives CDR1 MNHEY, CDR2 SMNVEV (reference sequence). CDR3 loop: CATSQRGTETQYF. DNA of the CDR3: TGTGCTACGAGTCAGCGGGGCACAGAGACCCAGTACTTC.

The V and J genes are TRBV27 and TRBJ1-1, with unresolved D. The CDR3 runs 14 residues. Per germline, CDR1 MNHEY and CDR2 SMNVEV (reference sequence). Trimming took 2 bases from V and 6 from J, leaving 13 bases between them. CDR3 in DNA: TGTGCCAGCAGTTTACCCCATCGGCCCGCTGAAGCTTTCTTT. The encoded protein is CASSLPHRPAEAFF.

This clonotype is classed as large. This chain joins TRBV10-3 and TRBJ2-7; 8 bases are shared with TRBD2. The germline CDR1 and CDR2 sequences are ENHRY and SYGVKD. V lost 4 bases, J lost 2 bases, and 7 bases stayed unmatched. The CDR3 is made up of 15 amino acids. The CDR3 DNA is TGTGCCATCAGTGGGCAGCTAGCGGGTACCTACGAGCAGTACTTC. It encodes CAISGQLAGTYEQYF.

This clonotype was counted between two and nine times. This chain uses TRBV7-2 with TRBJ1-2; D is perhaps TRBD1 (5 bases). Trimming stripped 10 bases from V and 4 bases from J, with 19 bases between. CDR1 is SGHTA and CDR2 is FQGNSA in the germline V gene. This CDR3 is 14 amino acids long. The CDR3 reads CATMARSGTYGYTF. Written as DNA, the CDR3 is TGTGCCACTATGGCCCGATCGGGGACCTATGGCTACACCTTC.